A selection of T cell receptor beta chains follows, all from one sample in a study of CD8 T cells in ankylosing spondylitis. A single record per CDR3 protein comes from TCRdb applying MiXCR to the 5' RACE reads. The repertoire holds roughly 700,000 distinct CDR3 sequences, with 19% as singletons. Sequencing input: blood, either unsorted or a sorted T cell fraction (not recorded which). These receptors all come from a male donor with ankylosing spondylitis. Both conserved end residues are part of each CDR3. The D gene is left open where the match is weak. The size entry is marked missing in some rows and otherwise reads once, few, many or a size class.

V gene: TRBV9; clone size: -; D gene: -; J gene: TRBJ2-1; CDR3 DNA: TGTGCCAGCAGCGTCCAGGACAGCTCCTACAATGAGCAGTTCTTC; CDR3 protein: CASSVQDSSYNEQFF
V gene: TRBV20-1; clone size: -; D gene: -; J gene: TRBJ1-2; CDR3 DNA: TGCAGTGCTAGAGATCGGAAGACTTATGGCTACACCTTC; CDR3 protein: CSARDRKTYGYTF
V gene: TRBV20-1; clone size: -; D gene: -; J gene: TRBJ2-3; CDR3 DNA: TGCAGCGCCCCCCGGGACAACACAGATACGCAGTACTTT; CDR3 protein: CSAPRDNTDTQYF
V gene: TRBV12-3/TRBV12-4; clone size: many; D gene: TRBD2; J gene: TRBJ2-1; CDR3 DNA: TGTGCCAGCAATCCCTCCGGGCGGGAGGGCGTTAATGAGCAGTTCTTC; CDR3 protein: CASNPSGREGVNEQFF
V gene: TRBV3-1; clone size: few; D gene: TRBD2; J gene: TRBJ2-1; CDR3 DNA: TGTGCCAGCAGCCCAGCGGGAGCAGAGGGTAATGAGCAGTTCTTC; CDR3 protein: CASSPAGAEGNEQFF
V gene: TRBV20-1; clone size: -; D gene: -; J gene: TRBJ1-1; CDR3 DNA: TGCAGTGCTAGAGGGGCGTTGGGACGGCCGAACACTGAAGCTTTCTTT; CDR3 protein: CSARGALGRPNTEAFF
V gene: TRBV7-2; clone size: -; D gene: TRBD1; J gene: TRBJ1-2; CDR3 DNA: TGTGCCAGCAGCTTAATCGGGACAGCCTTATATGGCTACACCTTC; CDR3 protein: CASSLIGTALYGYTF
V gene: TRBV6-2/TRBV6-3; clone size: few; D gene: -; J gene: TRBJ2-7; CDR3 DNA: TGTGCCAGCAGTTACTCACGGCGGGAACGCTCCTACGAGCAGTACTTC; CDR3 protein: CASSYSRRERSYEQYF
V gene: TRBV20-1; clone size: few; D gene: -; J gene: TRBJ2-7; CDR3 DNA: TGCAGTGCTAGATCCTACACAAAGCCGGGCGAGCAGTACTTC; CDR3 protein: CSARSYTKPGEQYF
V gene: TRBV27; clone size: -; D gene: TRBD1; J gene: TRBJ2-3; CDR3 DNA: TGTGCCAGCAGTGATGGGACAGCTGGCACAGATACGCAGTATTTT; CDR3 protein: CASSDGTAGTDTQYF
V gene: TRBV28; clone size: -; D gene: -; J gene: TRBJ2-3; CDR3 DNA: TGTGCCAGCAGTGCGCATCCAAAAGGACCAGATACGCAGTATTTT; CDR3 protein: CASSAHPKGPDTQYF
V gene: TRBV7-2; clone size: -; D gene: -; J gene: TRBJ2-1; CDR3 DNA: TGTGCCAGCAGCTTTTCCAAGAGCTCCTACAATGAGCAGTTCTTC; CDR3 protein: CASSFSKSSYNEQFF
V gene: TRBV6-1; clone size: -; D gene: -; J gene: TRBJ2-2; CDR3 DNA: TGTGCCAACAGGGCATTGAACACCGGGGAGCTGTTTTTT; CDR3 protein: CANRALNTGELFF
V gene: TRBV10-3; clone size: -; D gene: TRBD1; J gene: TRBJ2-5; CDR3 DNA: TGTGCCTCCCGACCTCAGCCTACAGGGGAACAAGAGACCCAGTACTTC; CDR3 protein: CASRPQPTGEQETQYF
V gene: TRBV7-9; clone size: -; D gene: TRBD1; J gene: TRBJ1-1; CDR3 DNA: TGTGCCAGCAGCTCGGGGGACAGGGAAGCTTTCTTT; CDR3 protein: CASSSGDREAFF
V gene: TRBV24-1; clone size: -; D gene: TRBD1; J gene: TRBJ2-1; CDR3 DNA: TGTGCCACCAGTGCGAACCCCGGGACAGGGGATTCGGGGTCTTACAATGAGCAGTTCTTC; CDR3 protein: CATSANPGTGDSGSYNEQFF
V gene: TRBV7-9; clone size: -; D gene: TRBD2; J gene: TRBJ2-7; CDR3 DNA: TGTGTCAGCAGCTTACTACTAGCGGGAGGTGAGCAGTACTTC; CDR3 protein: CVSSLLLAGGEQYF
V gene: TRBV4-3; clone size: -; D gene: TRBD2; J gene: TRBJ2-3; CDR3 DNA: TGCGCCAGCAGCCAAGATGGACGGGAGGCTACAGATACGCAGTATTTT; CDR3 protein: CASSQDGREATDTQYF
V gene: TRBV7-9; clone size: -; D gene: -; J gene: TRBJ2-1; CDR3 DNA: TGTGCCAGCAGCTTAGGGGCTCCCCAATACTACAATGAGCAGTTCTTC; CDR3 protein: CASSLGAPQYYNEQFF
V gene: TRBV5-5; clone size: few; D gene: -; J gene: TRBJ1-5; CDR3 DNA: TGTGCCAGCAGCTTGATCGATAATAGCAATCAGCCCCAGCATTTT; CDR3 protein: CASSLIDNSNQPQHF
V gene: TRBV3-1; clone size: -; D gene: TRBD1; J gene: TRBJ1-1; CDR3 DNA: TGTGCCAGCAGCCCAATACAGGGGGCGGTGTCTGAAGCTTTCTTT; CDR3 protein: CASSPIQGAVSEAFF
V gene: TRBV10-3; clone size: many; D gene: -; J gene: TRBJ1-3; CDR3 DNA: TGTGCCATCAGTGATTCAGACCCGTCCCACACCATATATTTT; CDR3 protein: CAISDSDPSHTIYF
V gene: TRBV13; clone size: -; D gene: -; J gene: TRBJ2-7; CDR3 DNA: TGTGCCAGCAGGGGAACTAGCAGCGAGCAGTACTTC; CDR3 protein: CASRGTSSEQYF
V gene: TRBV9; clone size: -; D gene: TRBD2; J gene: TRBJ2-1; CDR3 DNA: TGTGCCAGCAGCGTGCCCTCTAGCGGGGCCCCAAGCTCCTACAATGAGCAGTTCTTC; CDR3 protein: CASSVPSSGAPSSYNEQFF
V gene: TRBV21-1; clone size: few; D gene: -; J gene: TRBJ1-1; CDR3 DNA: TGTGCCAGCAGCAAAGGAGGCCCCGCTAGGGGAGGGGACACTGAAGCTTTCTTT; CDR3 protein: CASSKGGPARGGDTEAFF
V gene: TRBV5-1; clone size: -; D gene: TRBD2; J gene: TRBJ2-7; CDR3 DNA: TGCGCCAGCAGCCAGACTAGCGGGGTCCCCTCGTACGAGCAGTACTTC; CDR3 protein: CASSQTSGVPSYEQYF
V gene: TRBV29-1; clone size: -; D gene: -; J gene: TRBJ2-1; CDR3 DNA: TGCAGCGTTGAGAGCGCCGGCACCCCAGGGAATGAGCAGTTCTTC; CDR3 protein: CSVESAGTPGNEQFF
V gene: TRBV5-1; clone size: -; D gene: TRBD1; J gene: TRBJ1-6; CDR3 DNA: TGCGCCAGCAGCAATACCGGGACAGAGGATTCACCCCTCCACTTT; CDR3 protein: CASSNTGTEDSPLHF